The clone carrying this T cell receptor beta chain was found a few times. The V gene end was trimmed by 9 bases and the J gene end by 5 bases; junction bases not matched to a gene: 14. This CDR3 contains 15 residues. CDR1 SGHVS and CDR2 FQNEAQ come from the germline V gene. The authors' processing: How many nucleated cells were present was estimated from reference gene primer amplification. Clones were read by immunoSEQ multiplex PCR, and TCRdb kept only the in-frame ones, dropping some. That table furnishes V, J and clone size, whereas the DNA furnished D and trimming. The sample yields about 160,000 clones, roughly 86% seen once. The data stem from a study of blood T cell repertoires in COVID-19. About the research overall: Some COVID-19 samples were acute and others convalescent; all came from the United States, Italy and Spain. From T cells, B-cell-depleted T cells, or PBMCs came the material, which was cDNA or gDNA.

This sequence was found in a man aged 50 to 60 with active or convalescent COVID-19. The sample was peripheral blood. This chain joins TRBV7-8 and TRBJ2-5; TRBD2 agrees at 8 bases. DNA for the CDR3: TGTGCCAGTGTCAGGTTTGGCGGGAGGAGGGAGACCCAGTACTTC. Translated: CASVRFGGRRETQYF.